The rows below give T cell receptor beta chains drawn from one sample of a study of somatic mutations in cytotoxic T cells in rheumatoid arthritis. TCRdb keeps only in-frame clones here, not all; method: immunoSEQ multiplex PCR. The table includes about 13,000 clones, just under 80% detected once. Material: CD8+ T cells sorted from blood. These TCRs come from an adult with rheumatoid arthritis. Each CDR3 is given with its conserved first and last residue. The order of the fields is V gene, J gene, CDR3 protein.

V gene: TRBV11-3; J gene: TRBJ2-7; CDR3 protein: CASSLVAEQYF
V gene: TRBV7-4; J gene: TRBJ1-1; CDR3 protein: CASSSWTARNTEAFF
V gene: TRBV4-2; J gene: TRBJ2-5; CDR3 protein: CASSPSGSGEETQYF
V gene: TRBV27; J gene: TRBJ2-7; CDR3 protein: CASSFSAGENTYEQYF
V gene: TRBV4-1; J gene: TRBJ2-1; CDR3 protein: CASSYRDRLGIGSYNEQFF
V gene: TRBV2; J gene: TRBJ2-7; CDR3 protein: CASSELGDSPYEQYF
V gene: TRBV5-1; J gene: TRBJ2-3; CDR3 protein: CASSPATGGTDTQYF
V gene: TRBV10-1; J gene: TRBJ2-5; CDR3 protein: CASSGFPGGTGRETQYF
V gene: TRBV6-5; J gene: TRBJ2-7; CDR3 protein: CASQGYRDEQYF
V gene: TRBV29-1; J gene: TRBJ1-2; CDR3 protein: CSVEGGEGLQGYGYTF
V gene: TRBV6-6; J gene: TRBJ2-5; CDR3 protein: CASSSDRERETRYF
V gene: TRBV19; J gene: TRBJ2-7; CDR3 protein: CASSITRRLDTSYEQYF
V gene: TRBV28; J gene: TRBJ2-5; CDR3 protein: CASGAGGTQYF
V gene: TRBV19; J gene: TRBJ2-7; CDR3 protein: CASSAGSSYEQYF
V gene: TRBV4-1; J gene: TRBJ2-7; CDR3 protein: CASSQFDGPSYEQYF
V gene: TRBV5-6; J gene: TRBJ2-7; CDR3 protein: CASSFGTETYEQYF
V gene: TRBV7-9; J gene: TRBJ2-4; CDR3 protein: CASSSGLDKNIQYF
V gene: TRBV7-9; J gene: TRBJ2-3; CDR3 protein: CASSLGSTDTQYF
V gene: TRBV7-9; J gene: TRBJ1-1; CDR3 protein: CASSLDTTEAFF
V gene: TRBV7-6; J gene: TRBJ2-7; CDR3 protein: CASSLATSGIGYEQYF
V gene: TRBV7-9; J gene: TRBJ2-1; CDR3 protein: CASSFPGGRTPWNEQFF